Presented here are 18 T cell receptor beta chains from one specimen sequenced in a study of naive and memory T cell subsets. TCR cDNA received a 3' ligated oligonucleotide that carried a UMI. Amplification of ligated cDNA took four PCR rounds with SP2 and nested alpha and beta constant primers. TCRdb analysed the 5' RACE reads with MiXCR anew, one entry per CDR3 protein. The table includes roughly 62,000 distinct CDR3 sequences, roughly 6.7% detected once. These receptors were collected from a male donor in good health.

This clonotype was recorded a few times. This sequence joins TRBV29-1 and TRBJ2-3; 7 bases match TRBD1. Trimming at V came to 4 bases and at J to 6 bases, leaving 13 bases not matched to a gene. This CDR3 is 15 amino acids long. The germline gives CDR1 SQVTM, CDR2 ANQGSEA. CDR3 nucleotide sequence: TGCAGCGTTGGCGCGGCAGGGGGTTCGGGGGATACGCAGTATTTT. It yields the protein CSVGAAGGSGDTQYF.

This clonotype was observed at least ten times. CDR3 region: CASSLEGRAQANTGELFF. The DNA for the CDR3 is TGTGCCAGTAGCCTCGAGGGCAGGGCCCAAGCGAACACCGGGGAGCTGTTTTTT. The chain is built from TRBV19 and TRBJ2-2; D tentatively reads TRBD1 or TRBD2 (5 bases each). This CDR3 is built from 18 residues. Germline-derived CDR1 and CDR2 are LNHDA and SQIVND (reference sequence). V was shortened by 6 bases and J by 0 bases, with 20 bases between the two germline ends.

This clonotype turned up a few times. The chain uses TRBV9 and TRBJ2-1; a possible D gene is TRBD2 (5 bases). Trimming removed 0 bases at V and 2 bases at J, with 9 bases between. Germline assignment: CDR1 SGDLS and CDR2 YYNGEE. The CDR3 spans 15 residues. This CDR3 reads CASSVDEGPYNEQFF. The CDR3 nucleotides read TGTGCCAGCAGCGTAGACGAGGGCCCCTACAATGAGCAGTTCTTC.

Regarding this clonotype: It may be a read error: a sequence one base away is much more abundant. DNA for the CDR3: TGTGCCAGCAGTGATAACCAGGGCAGCACAGGTACGCAGTATTTT. Translated, it gives CASSDNQGSTGTQYF. The rearrangement links TRBV6-4 to TRBJ2-3; D is possibly TRBD1 (5 bases). The CDR3 covers 15 residues. Germline CDR1 is MRHNA and CDR2 is SNTAGT.

Of note for this clonotype: A much more abundant neighbour one base away suggests this may be a read error. The chain is built from TRBV6-5 and TRBJ2-1; D is perhaps TRBD1 (5 bases). This CDR3 is built from 15 residues. CDR1 and CDR2 from the germline V gene are MNHEY and SVGAGI. The CDR3 region is CDSRNIGIRVYEQFF. DNA for the CDR3: TGTGACAGCAGGAACATCGGAATCAGGGTCTATGAGCAGTTCTTC.

There are many counts of this clonotype. The chain has TRBV6-1 and TRBJ1-4; D gene uncertain. Germline CDR1 and CDR2: MNHNS and SASEGT. Trimming stripped 1 base from V and 8 bases from J, with 11 bases between. This CDR3 has 14 residues. The DNA for the CDR3 is TGTGCCAGCAGTGAAGTCCCAAGTCAGGAAAAACTGTTTTTT. Amino acids: CASSEVPSQEKLFF.

This chain links TRBV19 with TRBJ2-2, with D possibly being TRBD2 (6 bases). V lost 7 bases and J lost 4, with 13 bases in between. Germline values: CDR1 LNHDA, CDR2 SQIVND (reference sequence). CDR3 length: 14 amino acids. The CDR3 DNA sequence: TGTGCCAGTAATAGGGACTGGTCCACCGGGGAGCTGTTTTTT. Residues: CASNRDWSTGELFF.

In its sample, this clonotype was seen a few times. This chain uses TRBV11-2 with TRBJ2-5, with 9 bases lining up with TRBD2. The junction had 5 bases not matched to a gene; V was cut back by 1 base and J by 5 bases. The CDR3 loop spans 15 amino acids. The germline gives CDR1 SGHAT, CDR2 FQNNGV. The CDR3 nucleotides are TGTGCCAGCAGCTTAGGCGGGGGGGCCGGGGAGACCCAGTACTTC. It encodes CASSLGGGAGETQYF.

This clonotype was seen only a few times. The chain joins TRBV20-1 to TRBJ2-7; D is possibly TRBD1 or TRBD2 (5 bases each). The CDR3 has 14 residues. Germline assignment: CDR1 DFQATT and CDR2 SNEGSKA (reference sequence). The V gene lost 2 bases and the J gene lost 3 bases, with 14 bases spanning the gap. DNA of the CDR3: TGCAGTGCTAGACCGACCCTGGGGGACTACGAGCAGTACTTC. Amino acids: CSARPTLGDYEQYF.

This clonotype has just a few counts. The chain joins TRBV7-2 to TRBJ2-3; D is uncertain. CDR1 and CDR2 (germline): SGHTA, FQGNSA. This CDR3 spans 11 amino acids. V was shortened by 5 bases and J by 4 bases, with 4 bases between the two germline ends. This CDR3 reads CASSQSDTQYF. The DNA of the CDR3 is TGTGCCAGCAGCCAGTCAGATACGCAGTATTTT.

The chain has TRBV2 and TRBJ2-4; 7 nucleotides match TRBD1. CDR1 and CDR2 (germline): SNHLY, FYNNEI. V lost 6 bases and J lost 16; bases outside the gene matches: 12. This CDR3 spans 12 amino acids. CDR3 nucleotide sequence: TGTGCCAGCAGAAACCAGGGACAGCCGGAATACTTC. It specifies CASRNQGQPEYF. The full variable domain, completed using reference TRBV2 and TRBJ2-4, is EPEVTQTPSHQVTQMGQEVILRCVPISNHLYFYWYRQILGQKVEFLVSFYNNEISEKSEIFDDQFSVERPDGSNFTLKIRSTKLEDSAMYFCASRNQGQPEYFGAGTRLSVL.

This chain uses TRBV29-1 with TRBJ2-2, with D possibly TRBD2 on 6 matching bases. This CDR3 has 15 amino acids. CDR1 and CDR2 from the germline V gene are SQVTM and ANQGSEA. The V end lost 1 base, the J end lost 3 bases, and 12 bases lay between the germline ends. The CDR3 here is CSVEVGGVYTGELFF. As DNA, the CDR3 is TGCAGCGTTGAAGTCGGGGGAGTGTACACCGGGGAGCTGTTTTTT.

This clonotype was counted many times. The chain carries TRBV5-1 and TRBJ1-1; the D is unclear. This CDR3 has 15 amino acids. Trimming removed 2 bases at V and 4 bases at J, with 15 bases between. Looked up from germline, CDR1 is SGHRS and CDR2 is YFSETQ. The CDR3 sequence is CASSFDGAWGTEAFF. Written as DNA, the CDR3 is TGCGCCAGCAGCTTCGACGGTGCCTGGGGCACTGAAGCTTTCTTT.

This clonotype has a handful of counts. This chain uses TRBV10-1 with TRBJ2-1; D perhaps matches TRBD2 (6 bases). Trimming stripped 4 bases from V and 9 bases from J, with 16 bases between. This CDR3 contains 14 residues. CDR1 is WNHNN and CDR2 is SYGVQD in the germline V gene (reference sequence). The CDR3 DNA is TGCGCCAGCAGTGTTGACTTTGCGCGGGGTGAGCAGTTCTTC. It specifies CASSVDFARGEQFF.

This clonotype was found many times. J is TRBJ2-6 and V is TRBV6-6; 10 bases agree with TRBD2. V gave up 2 bases and J gave up 2 bases; unmatched junction bases: 12. Germline loops: CDR1 MNHNY, CDR2 SVGAGI (reference sequence). There are 20 residues in the CDR3. The CDR3 is CASSYGLAGVRVPGANVLTF. The CDR3 nucleotides read TGTGCCAGCAGTTACGGTCTAGCGGGAGTCCGAGTACCTGGGGCCAACGTCCTGACTTTC.

The sample holds many counts of this clonotype. The chain joins TRBV5-1 to TRBJ2-5, with no clear D. CDR3 length: 13 residues. Trimming took off 0 bases at V and 5 bases at J, with 8 bases between the two ends. The germline CDR1 and CDR2 sequences are SGHRS and YFSETQ. CDR3 nucleotides: TGCGCCAGCAGCTTGGGGGCTGGGGAGACCCAGTACTTC. The encoded protein is CASSLGAGETQYF.

This clonotype was counted between two and nine times. This CDR3 is CATSERTGAQETQYF. DNA for the CDR3: TGTGCCACCAGCGAGAGGACAGGGGCACAAGAGACCCAGTACTTC. The genes are TRBV15 and TRBJ2-5; 9 nucleotides align to TRBD1. Germline CDR1 LNHNV, CDR2 YYDKDF (reference sequence). This CDR3 spans 15 amino acids. Losses at the gene ends were 5 bases for V and 2 bases for J; bases not matched to a gene: 6.

Ten or more counts support this clonotype. The rearrangement joins TRBV19 to TRBJ1-5; perhaps TRBD1 as D (5 bases). In germline, CDR1 is LNHDA, CDR2 SQIVND (reference sequence). There are 12 residues in the CDR3. V was shortened by 7 bases and J by 9 bases, with 13 bases between the two germline ends. For the CDR3, the DNA is TGTGCCAGTACAGCAGGGCGGCTGCCCCAGCATTTT. Its translation is CASTAGRLPQHF.